The next 6 T cell receptor beta chains were all read from a single sample in a study of blood T cell repertoires in COVID-19. Measured with immunoSEQ multiplex PCR; TCRdb has only the in-frame clones, and not every one. Among more than 200,000 clones, more than 85% were seen once, and the ten largest hold 4.1%. The specimen sequenced was PBMCs or T cells enriched from blood (not recorded which). These receptors were taken from a woman aged 25-40 years who had recovered from COVID-19.

The rearrangement links TRBV2 to TRBJ1-2, with TRBD1 matching over 8 bases. Unmatched junction bases numbered 6, after V lost 6 bases and J lost 3 bases. The CDR3 has 14 residues. The germline V gene has CDR1 SNHLY and CDR2 FYNNEI. CDR3 loop: CASRPTGAHYGYTF. CDR3 nucleotide sequence: TGTGCCAGCAGACCGACAGGGGCGCACTATGGCTACACCTTC.

V is TRBV4-2 and J is TRBJ2-2, with a tentative D call TRBD2 (5 bases). The length of the CDR3 is 13 residues. Per the germline V gene, CDR1 is LGHNA and CDR2 is YNFKEQ. V was clipped by 8 bases and J by 7 bases, with 14 bases between them. The CDR3 DNA reads as TGTGCCAGCTCTCCCAGTCGGGGCGGGGAGCTGTTTTTT. Protein: CASSPSRGGELFF.

This rearrangement joins TRBV28 to TRBJ1-5; a weak D match, TRBD1 (5 bases). The CDR3 is made up of 15 amino acids. V was pared by 4 bases and J by 6 bases, with 16 bases between. From germline, CDR1 is MDHEN and CDR2 SYDVKM. The CDR3 DNA is TGTGCCAGCAGTTCGTGGGACCGAGCGGGTCAGCCCCAGCATTTT. This translates into CASSSWDRAGQPQHF.

V and J are TRBV27 and TRBJ1-1, with D unresolved. CDR1 and CDR2 from the germline V gene are MNHEY and SMNVEV (reference sequence). The CDR3 runs to 14 residues. V was cut by 5 bases and J by 7 bases, with 17 bases left in between. This CDR3 is CASSRGWVSFEAFF. For the CDR3, the DNA is TGTGCCAGCAGTCGAGGTTGGGTGTCTTTTGAAGCTTTCTTT.

The J gene is TRBJ1-4, the V gene TRBV4-2; 8 bases are shared with TRBD1. After removal of 0 bases from V and 8 bases from J, the junction contained 8 bases not matched to a gene. This CDR3 comprises 16 residues. The V gene's germline CDR1 is LGHNA and CDR2 YNFKEQ. The DNA of the CDR3 is TGTGCCAGCAGCCAAGAGCCGACAGGGGTTCTGGAAAAACTGTTTTTT. It yields the protein CASSQEPTGVLEKLFF.

This chain connects TRBV18 to TRBJ1-5, with D perhaps matching TRBD1 (6 bases). The V end was cut by 3 bases, the J end by 3 bases, with 12 bases between. The germline gives CDR1 KGHSH, CDR2 LQKENI. The CDR3 sequence is 15 residues long. The CDR3 DNA reads as TGTGCCAGCTCACCGCAGACAGGTTACAATCAGCCCCAGCATTTT. The encoded protein is CASSPQTGYNQPQHF. Looking up the rest from reference TRBV18 and TRBJ1-5 gives the full variable domain: NAGVMQNPRHLVRRRGQEARLRCSPMKGHSHVYWYRQLPEEGLKFMVYLQKENIIDESGMPKERFSAEFPKEGPSILRIQQVVRGDSAAYFCASSPQTGYNQPQHFGDGTRLSIL.